This TCR beta chain derives from a study of T-cell memory formation after mild COVID-19. The CDR3 is 16 residues long. Germline CDR1 LGHNA, CDR2 YSLEER. The V gene lost 2 bases and the J gene lost 0 bases, with 10 bases spanning the gap. Researchers used 5'RACE with constant-segment primers to make TCR alpha and TCR beta cDNA libraries that carry sample barcodes and UMIs. TCRdb reprocessed the 5' RACE reads via MiXCR and lists one record per CDR3 protein. In the table there are approximately 290,000 distinct CDR3 sequences, 8% to 9% of which are singletons. This clonotype was detected a few times. Sequencing used PBMCs or a T cell subset sorted from them (not recorded which). The clonotype originates from a man between 18 and 29 years old who had mild COVID-19 (a few samples of this study predate the infection). Cell type and time point are not known. The chain joins TRBV4-3 to TRBJ1-4; D is uncertain. The CDR3 region has the DNA TGCGCCAGCAGCCAATATGGGTCTTCAACTAATGAAAAACTGTTTTTT. Residues: CASSQYGSSTNEKLFF.